This T cell receptor beta chain came from a study of radiotherapy plus CTLA-4 blockade in lung cancer (dated by TCRdb to the late 2010s). Background for the entire study: Objective responses occurred in approximately 17% of enrolled patients, and 31% achieved disease control. The paper as a whole reports these results and caveats: The strongest predictors of response were reported to be early dynamic shifts in blood T cell clones along with a rise in serum interferon-beta following radiation. After treatment with radiotherapy and ipilimumab, TCR clones that originated in tumors expanded in peripheral blood.

The study evaluated CTLA-4 blockade (ipilimumab) given together with focal radiation therapy in patients who had chemo-refractory metastatic non-small-cell lung cancer. Receptor libraries were prepared by the immunoSEQ multiplex PCR assay. Entries here come from immuneACCESS through TCRdb and include only in-frame sequences with V and J called. Some clones fail to appear in such tables; in the studies checked, an unresolved V gene covers under half of the shortfall, and the cause of the remainder is unknown. This sample gives 2,900 or so clones in total; around 77% of them show up just once. Of the sample, about 20% is held by the ten largest clones. Remarks on this clone: Its antigen is unknown. No much larger clone exists at a distance of one base, and base qualities are not known.

CDR3 length: 15 amino acids, cysteine to phenylalanine. The DNA shown is the 45-base CDR3, in frame from base 1. V gives up 0 bases and J gives up 4 bases, and the segment between their germline ends measures 10 bases. As encoded in the germline V gene, CDR1 is LGHNA while CDR2 is YSLEER. The chain joins TRBV4-3 to TRBJ1-3; the D gene cannot be named for sure. The sequences come from tumor tissue, collected from a patient treated with radiotherapy plus ipilimumab. The TCR comes from a human donor with non-small cell lung cancer that progressed on radiotherapy plus ipilimumab. At the DNA level, the sequence is TGCGCCAGCAGCCAAGATAGCAGCTCGGGAAACACCATATATTTT. This sequence encodes CASSQDSSSGNTIYF.